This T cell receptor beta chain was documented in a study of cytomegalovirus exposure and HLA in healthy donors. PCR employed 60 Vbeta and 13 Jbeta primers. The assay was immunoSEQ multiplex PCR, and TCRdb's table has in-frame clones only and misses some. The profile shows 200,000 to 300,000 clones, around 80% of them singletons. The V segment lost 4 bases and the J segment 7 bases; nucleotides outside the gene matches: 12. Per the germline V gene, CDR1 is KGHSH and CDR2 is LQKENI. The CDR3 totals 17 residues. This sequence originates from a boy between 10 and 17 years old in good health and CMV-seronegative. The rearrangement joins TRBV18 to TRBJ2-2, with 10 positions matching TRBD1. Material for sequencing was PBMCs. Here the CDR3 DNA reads TGTGCCAGCTCACGCCAGGGAGGGACAGGGGTTCACGGGGAGCTGTTTTTT. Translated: CASSRQGGTGVHGELFF. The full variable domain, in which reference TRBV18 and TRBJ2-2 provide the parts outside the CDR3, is NAGVMQNPRHLVRRRGQEARLRCSPMKGHSHVYWYRQLPEEGLKFMVYLQKENIIDESGMPKERFSAEFPKEGPSILRIQQVVRGDSAAYFCASSRQGGTGVHGELFFGEGSRLTVL.